The 24 T cell receptor beta chains below were found in one sample sequenced in a study of PD-1 blockade in mismatch repair-deficient tumors. The time point was: approximately 10-day in vitro stimulation with candidate neoantigen peptide 5. The assay was immunoSEQ multiplex PCR, and TCRdb's table has in-frame clones only and misses some. The table lists approximately 15,000 clones, more than 80% of them singletons. The antigens for these receptors are not known. Here the sequenced sample was cells cultured in vitro, taken from a patient treated with pembrolizumab. The source is an adult with mismatch repair-deficient cancer.

This chain links TRBV28 with TRBJ1-6; D is uncertain. The CDR3 runs 16 residues. With 3 bases removed from V and 6 bases from J, the gap between germline ends came to 15 bases. Germline V gene lookup returns CDR1 MDHEN and CDR2 SYDVKM. CDR3 nucleotide sequence: TGTGCCAGCAGTTTGAACGGCTTCGGACGTAATTCACCCCTCCACTTT. Translating it yields CASSLNGFGRNSPLHF.

The chain links TRBV29-1 to TRBJ2-5, with 14 bases fitting TRBD2. V trimming: 3 bases; J trimming: 11 bases; junction bases outside the gene matches: 5. Germline loops: CDR1 SQVTM, CDR2 ANQGSEA. The CDR3 sequence is 13 residues long. As DNA, the CDR3 is TGCAGCGTTGAGACTAGCGGGAGGGCAGGACAGTACTTC. Translation gives CSVETSGRAGQYF.

The chain joins TRBV7-3 to TRBJ2-5, with 13 bases identical to TRBD2. V dropped 5 bases and J dropped 5; count of bases not matched to a gene: 14. The CDR3 extends over 18 amino acids. The germline V gene encodes CDR1 SGHTA and CDR2 FQGTGA. The DNA of the CDR3 is TGTGCCAGCAGCGATGTAGGACTAGCGGGAGTAAGCGGTGAGACCCAGTACTTC. This sequence encodes CASSDVGLAGVSGETQYF.

V gene TRBV4-1 combines with J gene TRBJ1-5; the match to TRBD1 covers 7 bases. The germline CDR1 and CDR2 sequences are MGHRA and YSYEKL. CDR3 size: 14 residues. The V segment lost 3 bases and the J segment 3 bases; nucleotides outside the gene matches: 2. In nucleotides, the CDR3 is TGCGCCAGCAGCCATGGACAGGCCAATCAGCCCCAGCATTTT. Amino acid sequence: CASSHGQANQPQHF.

The V call is TRBV10-3, the J call TRBJ2-7, with D possibly matching TRBD1 (6 bases). This CDR3 is built from 14 residues. Germline-derived CDR1 and CDR2 are ENHRY and SYGVKD. Trimming removed 1 base from V and 3 bases from J, with 10 bases in between. The chain's CDR3 is CAISELQGSYEQYF. CDR3 DNA: TGTGCCATCAGTGAGTTACAGGGAAGCTACGAGCAGTACTTC.

The rearrangement links TRBV7-8 to TRBJ1-1, with D unresolved. The CDR3 has 14 residues. Trimming pared 1 base from V and 3 bases from J, leaving 9 bases between. Germline V gives CDR1 SGHVS, CDR2 FQNEAQ. Here the CDR3 reads CASSLVGLDTEAFF. CDR3 bases: TGTGCCAGCAGCTTAGTAGGGTTGGACACTGAAGCTTTCTTT. Drawing the rest from reference TRBV7-8 and TRBJ1-1, the complete variable domain is GAGVSQSPRYKVAKRGQDVALRCDPISGHVSLFWYQQALGQGPEFLTYFQNEAQLDKSGLPSDRFFAERPEGSVSTLKIQRTQQEDSAVYLCASSLVGLDTEAFFGQGTRLTVV.

The genes are TRBV11-2 and TRBJ2-7, with TRBD1 matching over 8 bases. This CDR3 has 15 amino acids. From germline, CDR1 is SGHAT and CDR2 FQNNGV. The trim removed 4 bases at V and 3 bases at J, leaving 8 bases unmatched. Written as DNA, the CDR3 is TGTGCCAGCAGCTCGCTCCGGGACAGGCACTACGAGCAGTACTTC. Encoded protein: CASSSLRDRHYEQYF.

V and J are TRBV18 and TRBJ2-5; 8 bases are shared with TRBD2. J was trimmed by 2 bases and V by 6 bases; bases with no gene match: 2. CDR1 is KGHSH and CDR2 is LQKENI in the germline V gene. CDR3 length: 13 amino acids. The chain's CDR3 is CASSREVQETQYF. Written as DNA, the CDR3 is TGTGCCAGCTCGCGGGAGGTACAAGAGACCCAGTACTTC.

The V and J genes are TRBV18 and TRBJ2-7; D remains ambiguous. This CDR3 is 10 amino acids long. The ends were cut back, 5 bases at V and 7 bases at J, with 6 bases in the middle. Germline CDR1 reads KGHSH; CDR2 reads LQKENI. CDR3 coding DNA: TGTGCCAGCTCAGACGGGGAGCAGTACTTC. Its protein is CASSDGEQYF.

The chain uses TRBV5-1 and TRBJ1-2; 7 nucleotides align to TRBD1. The germline V gene has CDR1 SGHRS and CDR2 YFSETQ. Losses at the gene ends were 6 bases for V and 5 bases for J; bases not matched to a gene: 16. The CDR3 covers 16 residues. The CDR3 spells CASKRGGQNGEYGYTF. Here the CDR3 DNA reads TGCGCCAGCAAGAGAGGGGGCCAGAATGGTGAATATGGCTACACCTTC.

This chain joins TRBV5-8 and TRBJ2-7; 10 nucleotides agree with TRBD2. The CDR3 loop spans 16 amino acids. Looked up from germline, CDR1 is SGHTS and CDR2 is YDEGEE. J lost 8 bases, V lost 0 bases, and 11 bases had no gene match. DNA of the CDR3: TGTGCCAGCAGCTTGGTCGGGACTAGCGTGAGTGTTAAGCAGTACTTC. Protein sequence: CASSLVGTSVSVKQYF. Variable domain in full (rest from reference TRBV5-8 and TRBJ2-7): EAGVTQSPTHLIKTRGQQATLRCSPISGHTSVYWYQQALGLGLQFLLWYDEGEERNRGNFPPRFSGRQFPNYSSELNVNALELEDSALYLCASSLVGTSVSVKQYFGPGTRLTVT.

The CDR3 DNA follows: TGTGCCAGCAGTTCTCCGTTCAAACTAGCGGGGGACACAGATACGCAGTATTTT. Its translation: CASSSPFKLAGDTDTQYF. The chain joins TRBV28 to TRBJ2-3, with TRBD2 matching over 11 bases. V lost 4 bases and J lost 2; bases outside the gene matches: 11. From germline, CDR1 is MDHEN and CDR2 SYDVKM. This CDR3 comprises 18 residues.

The rearrangement uses TRBV5-1 and TRBJ2-1; no firm D call. V lost 0 bases and J lost 7, with 5 bases in between. Germline lookup yields CDR1 SGHRS and CDR2 YFSETQ. The CDR3 contains 12 residues. The CDR3: CASSLEPNEQFF. The DNA for the CDR3 is TGCGCCAGCAGCTTGGAGCCGAATGAGCAGTTCTTC.

This sequence joins TRBV27 and TRBJ2-1; 11 bases fit TRBD2. V gave up 0 bases and J gave up 1 base; unmatched junction bases: 11. Germline V gene lookup returns CDR1 MNHEY and CDR2 SMNVEV (reference sequence). There are 20 residues in the CDR3. The CDR3, as DNA: TGTGCCAGCAGTTTATCGGATCCGGCGGCTAGCGGGAGGTCCTACAATGAGCAGTTCTTC. Amino acid sequence: CASSLSDPAASGRSYNEQFF.

V and J are TRBV30 and TRBJ2-2, with 9 nucleotides matching TRBD1. Germline loops: CDR1 GTSNPN, CDR2 SVGIG (reference sequence). There are 15 residues in the CDR3. J lost 1 base, V lost 5 bases, and 5 bases had no gene match. The CDR3 DNA reads as TGTGCCTGGGAGAGACAGGGGGGGAACACCGGGGAGCTGTTTTTT. As protein: CAWERQGGNTGELFF.

The chain joins TRBV19 to TRBJ2-2; 9 nucleotides line up with TRBD2. This CDR3 has 14 amino acids. Germline V gene lookup returns CDR1 LNHDA and CDR2 SQIVND (reference sequence). V was clipped by 6 bases and J by 7 bases; unmatched bases: 6. CDR3 coding DNA: TGTGCCAGTAGGGGCGGGAGGGCCATCGGGGAGCTGTTTTTT. Its translation is CASRGGRAIGELFF.

The chain carries TRBV5-1 and TRBJ2-5, with 11 bases fitting TRBD2. Germline V gene lookup returns CDR1 SGHRS and CDR2 YFSETQ. The CDR3 is made up of 15 amino acids. With 1 base clipped from V and 2 bases from J, the junction kept 1 base outside the gene matches. The CDR3 spells CASSLTSGGQETQYF. Written as DNA, the CDR3 is TGCGCCAGCAGCTTGACTAGCGGGGGTCAAGAGACCCAGTACTTC.

The V and J genes are TRBV7-3 and TRBJ2-2; D is uncertain. V was trimmed by 0 bases and J by 6 bases, leaving 5 bases between them. The CDR3 loop spans 13 amino acids. The germline V gene has CDR1 SGHTA and CDR2 FQGTGA. The CDR3 DNA follows: TGTGCCAGCAGCTTAACCCATCCCGGGGAGCTGTTTTTT. This codes for CASSLTHPGELFF.

This chain joins TRBV9 and TRBJ2-1; D remains unclear. The CDR3 length is 11 residues. V was trimmed by 3 bases and J by 5 bases, leaving 3 bases between them. Germline lookup yields CDR1 SGDLS and CDR2 YYNGEE. CDR3 nucleotide sequence: TGTGCCAGCAGCGCACACAATGAGCAGTTCTTC. This translates into CASSAHNEQFF.

This sequence joins TRBV14 and TRBJ1-1, with D maybe TRBD1 (6 bases). CDR1 and CDR2 (germline): SGHDN, FVKESK. V lost 4 bases and J 9 bases, leaving 21 bases between the germline ends. The CDR3 runs 15 residues. CDR3 in amino acids: CASSPLTTGPLKAFF. Written as DNA, the CDR3 is TGTGCCAGCAGCCCCCTCACGACAGGACCCCTGAAAGCTTTCTTT.

The CDR3 DNA follows: TGTGCCAGCAGCTTGTTAGAGTCGGGCTACACCTTC. Translating gives CASSLLESGYTF. The chain joins TRBV5-6 to TRBJ1-2; D is uncertain. V lost 1 base and J 8 bases, leaving 9 bases between the germline ends. The CDR3 contains 12 residues. Germline CDR1 SGHDT, CDR2 YYEEEE. Based on the CDR3 plus reference TRBV5-6 and TRBJ1-2, the full variable domain is DAGVTQSPTHLIKTRGQQVTLRCSPKSGHDTVSWYQQALGQGPQFIFQYYEEEERQRGNFPDRFSGHQFPNYSSELNVNALLLGDSALYLCASSLLESGYTFGSGTRLTVV.

The chain recombines TRBV6-5 with TRBJ1-5; weak D call: TRBD1 (5 bases). Germline V lookup: CDR1 MNHEY, CDR2 SVGAGI. CDR3 size: 15 residues. The germline V and J ends were trimmed by 6 bases and 1 base, with 13 bases remaining between them. CDR3 sequence reads: CASSLRDGSNQPQHF. The CDR3 DNA reads as TGTGCCAGCAGCTTACGGGACGGCAGCAATCAGCCCCAGCATTTT.

The chain links TRBV28 to TRBJ2-1; TRBD2 matches at 13 bases. The CDR3 has 15 amino acids. V lost 6 bases, J lost 6 bases, and 5 bases stayed unmatched. The V gene's germline CDR1 is MDHEN and CDR2 SYDVKM. The CDR3 here is CASRLGLAGLNEQFF. In DNA, the CDR3 is TGTGCCAGCAGACTGGGACTAGCGGGACTCAATGAGCAGTTCTTC.

The chain joins TRBV10-3 to TRBJ1-1, with D tentatively TRBD1 (5 bases). Trimming removed 5 bases from V and 5 bases from J, with 9 bases in between. Germline V gives CDR1 ENHRY, CDR2 SYGVKD. The CDR3 has 12 amino acids. CDR3 residues: CAISPGRTEAFF. In nucleotides, the CDR3 is TGTGCCATCAGTCCGGGGCGGACTGAAGCTTTCTTT.